What follows is one TCR beta chain and its context. The target antigen is unknown. Germline CDR1 and CDR2: SGHTA and FQGNSA. V lost 3 bases to trimming and J lost 3 bases; unmatched junction nucleotides: 2. This CDR3 spans 13 amino acids. The source of the sample is a study of cytomegalovirus exposure and HLA in healthy donors. Study findings and constraints: Analyses of presence and absence presupposed an approximately uniform sequencing depth across donors. The study flagged around 150 TCR beta chains as cytomegalovirus-associated. Owing to their indistinguishability, certain V segments, notably TRBV6-2 and TRBV6-3, were excluded. CMV serostatus stood as the only immune exposure information on hand.

With 60 Vbeta and 13 Jbeta primers, the PCR was carried out. Using immunoSEQ multiplex PCR, the repertoire was profiled, and TCRdb retains in-frame clones only, with some absent. The sample includes 140,000 to 150,000 clones, roughly 70% seen only once; the top ten take about 2%. The sequencing input was PBMCs. The V and J genes are TRBV7-2 and TRBJ2-7; 7 bases are a match to TRBD2. This TCR derives from a woman aged 60-75 years in good health and CMV-seropositive. The CDR3 sequence: CASSLGGVYEQYF. The CDR3 nucleotides are TGTGCCAGCAGCTTGGGGGGGGTCTACGAGCAGTACTTC.